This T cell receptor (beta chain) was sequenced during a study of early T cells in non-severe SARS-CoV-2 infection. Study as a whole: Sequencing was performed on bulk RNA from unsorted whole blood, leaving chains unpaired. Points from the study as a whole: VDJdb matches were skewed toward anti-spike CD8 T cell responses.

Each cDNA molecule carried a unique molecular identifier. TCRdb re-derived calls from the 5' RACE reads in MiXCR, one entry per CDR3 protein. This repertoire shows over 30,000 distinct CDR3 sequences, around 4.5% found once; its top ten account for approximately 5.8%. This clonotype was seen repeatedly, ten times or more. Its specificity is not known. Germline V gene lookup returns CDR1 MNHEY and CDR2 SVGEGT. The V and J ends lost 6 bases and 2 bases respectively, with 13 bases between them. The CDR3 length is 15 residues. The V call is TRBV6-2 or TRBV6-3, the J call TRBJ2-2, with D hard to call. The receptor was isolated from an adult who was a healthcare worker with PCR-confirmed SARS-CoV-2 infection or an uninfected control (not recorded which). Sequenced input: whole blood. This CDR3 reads CASSSTSPNTGELFF. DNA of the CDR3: TGTGCCAGCAGCTCCACCTCGCCAAACACCGGGGAGCTGTTTTTT.